This TCR beta chain was sequenced during a study of Graves' ophthalmopathy and Graves' hyperthyroidism. Overall study results and limits: The model forecast ophthalmopathy progression, reaching roughly 71% sensitivity and approximately 72% specificity. Blood repertoires reportedly contained most expanded thyroid clonotypes above 0.001 frequency.

V shed 9 bases and J 2 bases; nucleotides not matched to a gene: 10. The CDR3 runs 14 residues. From germline, CDR1 is MDHEN and CDR2 SYDVKM. As the template, RNA transcripts were used to amplify TCR beta CDR3 regions. Second-round multiplex PCR came after first-round RT-PCR with HTBI primers. TCRdb reanalysed the multiplex PCR reads using MiXCR and keeps one entry per CDR3 protein. The sample holds over 450,000 distinct CDR3 sequences, about an eighth seen once. Of note for this clonotype: The antigen remains undetermined.

Material for sequencing was blood. V gene TRBV28 combines with J gene TRBJ2-7; 7 bases line up with TRBD1. This clonotype was sampled from a woman aged 30 to 39 with Graves' ophthalmopathy. CDR3 sequence reads: CASTPPGQTYEQYF. CDR3 DNA sequence: TGTGCCAGTACACCCCCGGGACAGACCTACGAGCAGTACTTC.